The 3 T cell receptor beta chains reported below all come from one sample, sequenced in a study of blood T cell repertoires in COVID-19. Sequencing was performed with immunoSEQ multiplex PCR; in TCRdb, only in-frame clones are kept and a portion is missing. This table holds 150,000 to 200,000 clones, approximately 87% found once. The source material was peripheral blood. These receptors all come from a woman in her 70s with COVID-19, enrolled during active disease.

The rearrangement joins TRBV7-9 to TRBJ2-7, with 9 nucleotides matching TRBD1. The CDR3 totals 15 residues. Trimming removed 5 bases from V and 0 bases from J; junction bases left unmatched: 5. The germline V gene encodes CDR1 SEHNR and CDR2 FQNEAQ (reference sequence). The CDR3 here is CASSPGTGSSYEQYF. CDR3 nucleotide sequence: TGTGCCAGCAGCCCCGGGACAGGGAGCTCCTACGAGCAGTACTTC.

The V and J genes are TRBV7-6 and TRBJ1-5, with 7 nucleotides matching TRBD1. Germline CDR1 is SGHVS and CDR2 is FNYEAQ. The V and J ends lost 5 bases and 5 bases, in that order; junction bases with no gene match: 6. The CDR3 length is 14 residues. In DNA form, the CDR3 reads TGTGCCAGCAGCGATGGGACAGCCTATCAGCCCCAGCATTTT. Encoded protein: CASSDGTAYQPQHF.

This chain joins TRBV27 and TRBJ2-1; D is unresolved. The CDR3 runs to 15 residues. V dropped 3 bases and J dropped 0 bases, with 9 bases sitting between them. CDR1 and CDR2 from the germline V gene are MNHEY and SMNVEV (reference sequence). CDR3 bases: TGTGCCAGCAGTTTGGCGGCTGGCTCCTACAATGAGCAGTTCTTC. Protein product: CASSLAAGSYNEQFF.